The rows below give T cell receptor beta chains drawn from one sample of a study of T cell changes during pregnancy in multiple sclerosis. Some clones are missing from TCRdb's copy, which holds only in-frame ones; the method was immunoSEQ multiplex PCR. The sample includes roughly 45,000 clones, roughly 94% of them seen just once. The specimen was CD8+ T cells from peripheral blood mononuclear cells, collected in the first trimester of pregnancy. The source of these receptors is a female donor with multiple sclerosis, enrolled in a pregnancy study. Both conserved end residues are part of each CDR3. D genes are given only for firm matches. Clone size appears in some rows only: once, few, many, or a class for an expanded clone.

.	TRBV27	TRBD2	TRBJ2-3	TGTGCCAGCAGTTTGAAGACTAGCCCCACAGATACGCAGTATTTT	CASSLKTSPTDTQYF
.	TRBV7-9	.	TRBJ1-1	TGTGCCAGCAGCTTCAGGGCCACTGAAGCTTTCTTT	CASSFRATEAFF
.	TRBV27	.	TRBJ2-7	TGTGCCAGCAGTTCGTTCGGACACGGTCCCTACGAGCAGTACTTC	CASSSFGHGPYEQYF
.	TRBV19	.	TRBJ1-2	TGTGCCAGTAGTACCTACGGAGATGGCTATGGCTACACCTTC	CASSTYGDGYGYTF
.	TRBV5-4	TRBD2	TRBJ2-1	TGTGCCAGCAGCTTAAAGCGGGAGAGCTACAATGAGCAGTTCTTC	CASSLKRESYNEQFF
.	TRBV14	.	TRBJ2-7	TGTGCCAGCAGCCAAGATCCAGGCGGGAACGAGCAGTACTTC	CASSQDPGGNEQYF
few	TRBV27	.	TRBJ2-2	TGTGCCAGCAGTTTGAAGGAGACCGGGGAGCTGTTTTTT	CASSLKETGELFF
once	TRBV5-5	.	TRBJ2-3	TGTGCCAGCAGCTTTGTCGGCGGCCCCGCAGATACGCAGTATTTT	CASSFVGGPADTQYF
.	TRBV7-9	TRBD1	TRBJ2-5	TGTGCCAGCAGCTCTCCACCGGGACAGGGGATGGAAGAGACCCAGTACTTC	CASSSPPGQGMEETQYF
.	TRBV7-9	.	TRBJ2-3	TGTGCCAGCAGCTCCAATGCACAGATTAGCACAGATACGCAGTATTTT	CASSSNAQISTDTQYF
once	TRBV5-5	TRBD1	TRBJ2-7	TGTGCCAGCAGCTTGGGGACAGGTTACGAGCAGTACTTC	CASSLGTGYEQYF
.	TRBV4-1	.	TRBJ2-1	TGCGCCAGCAGCCAAGATATACGGGGTAACAATGAGCAGTTCTTC	CASSQDIRGNNEQFF
.	TRBV6-5	.	TRBJ2-1	TGTGCCAGCAGTTACGAAGGGGCTAATGAGCAGTTCTTC	CASSYEGANEQFF
.	TRBV28	TRBD1	TRBJ2-1	TGTGCCAGCAGCCGCTTGGGACAGTACAATGAGCAGTTCTTC	CASSRLGQYNEQFF
.	TRBV25-1	.	TRBJ1-5	TGTGCCAGCAGTGAGACAGGTGGTCAGCCCCAGCATTTT	CASSETGGQPQHF
.	TRBV4-3	.	TRBJ2-3	TGCGCCAGCAGCCAGTATTCGGGAAGCACAGATACGCAGTATTTT	CASSQYSGSTDTQYF
once	TRBV9	TRBD2	TRBJ2-5	TGTGCCAGCAGCGAGGGCGGGGGGGCTGAGACCCAGTACTTC	CASSEGGGAETQYF
.	TRBV4-3	.	TRBJ1-1	TGCGCCAGCAGCCAAGATTCCACCTATGAAGCTTTCTTT	CASSQDSTYEAFF
.	TRBV9	TRBD1	TRBJ2-7	TGTGCCAGCAGCCCAGATGGGACAGGGGCGGACGAGCAGTACTTC	CASSPDGTGADEQYF
.	TRBV5-1	TRBD2	TRBJ2-7	TGCGCCAGCAGCTTGGGGGGACTAAATATGGGCGAGCAGTACTTC	CASSLGGLNMGEQYF
.	TRBV19	TRBD2	TRBJ2-1	TGTGCCAGTAGTACCGGACTAGCGGGAGATGAGCAGTTCTTC	CASSTGLAGDEQFF
few	TRBV19	.	TRBJ1-1	TGTGCCAGTAGTACCCAGGGAACTGAAGCTTTCTTT	CASSTQGTEAFF
.	TRBV30	.	TRBJ1-2	TGTGCCTGGAGCTATGGGGGCGACTATGGCTACACCTTC	CAWSYGGDYGYTF
.	TRBV11-2	.	TRBJ2-2	TGTGCCAGCAGCTTGCGGTTTTACACCGGGGAGCTGTTTTTT	CASSLRFYTGELFF
.	TRBV27	TRBD1	TRBJ2-7	TGTGCCAGCAGTCCCCGAGCAGGGGGCTACGAGCAGTACTTC	CASSPRAGGYEQYF
.	TRBV9	TRBD2	TRBJ2-7	TGTGCCAGCAGCCTCAGTGATGGCGGGAGCTTTTACGAGCAGTACTTC	CASSLSDGGSFYEQYF
.	TRBV7-2	.	TRBJ2-3	TGTGCCAGCAGCTTAGAGGAGGGGCGGGTGGTGGATACGCAGTATTTT	CASSLEEGRVVDTQYF
.	TRBV4-2	TRBD2	TRBJ2-2	TGTGCCAGCAGCCAAGACGGTAGCGGGAGGAGCACCGGGGAGCTGTTTTTT	CASSQDGSGRSTGELFF
.	TRBV19	.	TRBJ2-7	TGTGCCAGTAGTATTTTTCTGGGCAGCGAGCAGTACTTC	CASSIFLGSEQYF
.	TRBV6-6	TRBD2	TRBJ2-1	TGTGCCAGCAGGGGTCGGGGGGGAAGGTACAATGAGCAGTTCTTC	CASRGRGGRYNEQFF
.	TRBV5-5	.	TRBJ2-7	TGTGCCAGCAGCTGGACCGGACACACCTCCTACGAGCAGTACTTC	CASSWTGHTSYEQYF
.	TRBV19	.	TRBJ1-4	TGTGCCAGTAGTATACAGGGCATCGCTGAAAAACTGTTTTTT	CASSIQGIAEKLFF
few	TRBV7-9	.	TRBJ1-4	TGTGCCAGCAGCTCAGCGGGCAGGGGTAAAGAAAAACTGTTTTTT	CASSSAGRGKEKLFF
.	TRBV7-9	TRBD1	TRBJ2-3	TGTGCCAGCAGCACCGAGACAGGGGCGGGCACAGATACGCAGTATTTT	CASSTETGAGTDTQYF
.	TRBV7-8	TRBD1	TRBJ1-5	TGTGCCAGCAGCTTATGGACAGGGGGCCCTCGTAATCAGCCCCAGCATTTT	CASSLWTGGPRNQPQHF
.	TRBV27	TRBD2	TRBJ2-2	TGTGCCAGCAAGTTGGCGGGGGGGACCGGGGAGCTGTTTTTT	CASKLAGGTGELFF
.	TRBV6-6	TRBD1	TRBJ1-2	TGTGCCAGCAGTTACGGGACAGGGGTTAACTATGGCTACACCTTC	CASSYGTGVNYGYTF
.	TRBV4-3	.	TRBJ1-6	TGCGCCAGCAGCCAAGATAGGGACATAGATAATTCACCCCTCCACTTT	CASSQDRDIDNSPLHF
.	TRBV6-5	.	TRBJ1-1	TGTGCCAGCAGTTACGGCGGGGGCACTGAAGCTTTCTTT	CASSYGGGTEAFF
.	TRBV4-2	.	TRBJ2-7	TGTGCCAGCAGCCAAGACACTGCCTCTAACGAGCAGTACTTC	CASSQDTASNEQYF
.	TRBV6-6	TRBD2	TRBJ2-7	TGTGCCAGCAGTTTAGCGGGTAGCTCCTACGAGCAGTACTTC	CASSLAGSSYEQYF
.	TRBV30	.	TRBJ1-1	TGTGCCTGGAGTACAGGAGTGAACACTGAAGCTTTCTTT	CAWSTGVNTEAFF
.	TRBV29-1	TRBD2	TRBJ2-1	TGCAGCGTTGAGGCCCTGACTAGCGGGAGCAATGAGCAGTTCTTC	CSVEALTSGSNEQFF
.	TRBV19	TRBD2	TRBJ2-2	TGTGCCAGTAGTTGGGGACTAGCGGGAGTTGGGGAGCTGTTTTTT	CASSWGLAGVGELFF
.	TRBV5-1	.	TRBJ1-1	TGCGCCAGCAGCTTAACCCCTCGTAACAGGATTAACACTGAAGCTTTCTTT	CASSLTPRNRINTEAFF
.	TRBV10-2	.	TRBJ2-7	TGCGCCAGCAGATCCATCCAACAGGGCTTTAACCCCTACGAGCAGTACTTC	CASRSIQQGFNPYEQYF
.	TRBV4-1	.	TRBJ1-3	TGCGCCAGCAGCCAAGTACAGGGCTCTGGAAACACCATATATTTT	CASSQVQGSGNTIYF
.	TRBV7-9	.	TRBJ2-1	TGTGCCAGCAGCTCGGACTCCAATGAGCAGTTCTTC	CASSSDSNEQFF
.	TRBV5-1	.	TRBJ1-1	TGCGCCAGCAATCCGGGGGGCGGCACTGAAGCTTTCTTT	CASNPGGGTEAFF